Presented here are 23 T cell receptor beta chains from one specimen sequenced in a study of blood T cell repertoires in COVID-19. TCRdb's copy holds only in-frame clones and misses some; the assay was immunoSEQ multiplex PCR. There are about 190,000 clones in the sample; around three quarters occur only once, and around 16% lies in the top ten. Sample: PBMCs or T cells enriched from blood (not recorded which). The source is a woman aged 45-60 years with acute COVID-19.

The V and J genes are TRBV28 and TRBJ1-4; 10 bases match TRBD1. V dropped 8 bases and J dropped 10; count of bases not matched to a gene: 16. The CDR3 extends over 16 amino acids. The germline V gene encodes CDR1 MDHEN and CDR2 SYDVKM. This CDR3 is CASDRGQGIARSKLFF. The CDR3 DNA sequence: TGTGCCAGCGACAGGGGACAGGGGATAGCGAGATCAAAACTGTTTTTT. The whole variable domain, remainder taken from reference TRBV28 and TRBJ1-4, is DVKVTQSSRYLVKRTGEKVFLECVQDMDHENMFWYRQDPGLGLRLIYFSYDVKMKEKGDIPEGYSVSREKKERFSLILESASTNQTSMYLCASDRGQGIARSKLFFGSGTQLSVL.

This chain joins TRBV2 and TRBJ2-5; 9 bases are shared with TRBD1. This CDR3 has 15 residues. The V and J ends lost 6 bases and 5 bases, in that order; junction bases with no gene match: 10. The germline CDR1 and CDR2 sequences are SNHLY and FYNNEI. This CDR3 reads CASRNTGGGRETQYF. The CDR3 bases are TGTGCCAGCAGAAATACAGGGGGCGGCCGGGAGACCCAGTACTTC.

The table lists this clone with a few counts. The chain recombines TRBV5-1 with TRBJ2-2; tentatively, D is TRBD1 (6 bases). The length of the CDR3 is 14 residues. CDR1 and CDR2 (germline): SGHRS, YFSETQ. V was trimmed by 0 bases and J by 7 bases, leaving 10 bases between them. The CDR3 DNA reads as TGCGCCAGCAGCTTGGACAGGGCGGACGGGGAGCTGTTTTTT. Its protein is CASSLDRADGELFF.

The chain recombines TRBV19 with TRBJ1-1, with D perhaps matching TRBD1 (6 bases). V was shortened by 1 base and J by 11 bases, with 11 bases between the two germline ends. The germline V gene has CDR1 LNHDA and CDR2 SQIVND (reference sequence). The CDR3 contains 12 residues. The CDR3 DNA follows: TGTGCCAGTAGTATAGTGCCAGGGGTGGCTTTCTTT. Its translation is CASSIVPGVAFF.

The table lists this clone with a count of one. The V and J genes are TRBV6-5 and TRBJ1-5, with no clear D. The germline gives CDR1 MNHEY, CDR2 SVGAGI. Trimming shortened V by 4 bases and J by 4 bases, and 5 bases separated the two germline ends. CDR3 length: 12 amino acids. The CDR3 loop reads CASSSVNQPQHF. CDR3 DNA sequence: TGTGCCAGCAGTTCCGTAAATCAGCCCCAGCATTTT.

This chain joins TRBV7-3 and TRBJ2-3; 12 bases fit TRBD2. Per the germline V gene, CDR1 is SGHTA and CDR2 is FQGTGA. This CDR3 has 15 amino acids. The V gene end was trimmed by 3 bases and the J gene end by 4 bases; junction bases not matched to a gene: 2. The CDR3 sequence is CASSFGTSGSDTQYF. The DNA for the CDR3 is TGTGCCAGCAGCTTCGGGACTAGCGGGTCAGATACGCAGTATTTT.

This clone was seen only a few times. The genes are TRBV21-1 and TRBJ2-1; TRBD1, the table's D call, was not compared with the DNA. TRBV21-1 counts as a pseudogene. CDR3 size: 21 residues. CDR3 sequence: CASSKAPYQTDDRFTYNEQFF. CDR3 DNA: TGTGCCAGCAGCAAAGCACCTTACCAGACAGATGACAGGTTCACCTACAATGAGCAGTTCTTC.

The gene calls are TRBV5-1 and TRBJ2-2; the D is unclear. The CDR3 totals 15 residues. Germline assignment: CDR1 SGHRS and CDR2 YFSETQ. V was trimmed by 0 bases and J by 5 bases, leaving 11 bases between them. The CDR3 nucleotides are TGCGCCAGCAGCTTGGGTCCCAGGCTAACCGGGGAGCTGTTTTTT. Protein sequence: CASSLGPRLTGELFF.

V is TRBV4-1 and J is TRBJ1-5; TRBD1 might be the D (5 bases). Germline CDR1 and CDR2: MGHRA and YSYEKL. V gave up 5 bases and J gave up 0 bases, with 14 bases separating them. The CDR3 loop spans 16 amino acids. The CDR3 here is CASSNRDRHSNQPQHF. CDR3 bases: TGCGCCAGCAGCAACCGAGACAGACATAGCAATCAGCCCCAGCATTTT.

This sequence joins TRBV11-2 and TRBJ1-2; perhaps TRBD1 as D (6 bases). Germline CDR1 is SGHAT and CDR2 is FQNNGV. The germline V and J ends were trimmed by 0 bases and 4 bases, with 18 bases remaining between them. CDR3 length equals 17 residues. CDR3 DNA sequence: TGTGCCAGCAGCTTAGACAGGGGACCAATTCTTACCTATGGCTACACCTTC. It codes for CASSLDRGPILTYGYTF.

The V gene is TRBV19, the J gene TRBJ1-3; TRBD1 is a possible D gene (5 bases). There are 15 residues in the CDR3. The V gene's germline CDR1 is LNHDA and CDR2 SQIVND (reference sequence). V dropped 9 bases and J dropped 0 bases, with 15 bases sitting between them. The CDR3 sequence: CASSIDSFSGNTIYF. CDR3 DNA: TGTGCCAGCTCCATCGACAGCTTCTCTGGAAACACCATATATTTT.

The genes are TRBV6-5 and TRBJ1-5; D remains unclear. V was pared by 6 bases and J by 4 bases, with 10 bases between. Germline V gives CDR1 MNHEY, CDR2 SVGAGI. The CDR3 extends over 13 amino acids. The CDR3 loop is CASRRAGNQPQHF. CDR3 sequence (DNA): TGTGCCAGCAGGAGGGCCGGGAATCAGCCCCAGCATTTT.

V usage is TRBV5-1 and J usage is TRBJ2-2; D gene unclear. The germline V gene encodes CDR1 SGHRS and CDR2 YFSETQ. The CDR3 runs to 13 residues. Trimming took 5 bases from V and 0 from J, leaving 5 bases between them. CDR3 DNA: TGCGCCAGCAGACTTTCGAACACCGGGGAGCTGTTTTTT. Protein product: CASRLSNTGELFF.

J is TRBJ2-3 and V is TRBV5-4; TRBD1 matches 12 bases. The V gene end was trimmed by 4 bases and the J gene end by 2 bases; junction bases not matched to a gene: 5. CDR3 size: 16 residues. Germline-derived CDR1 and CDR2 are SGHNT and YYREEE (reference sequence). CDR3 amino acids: CASSQWDRGHTDTQYF. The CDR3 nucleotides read TGTGCCAGCAGCCAATGGGACAGGGGGCACACAGATACGCAGTATTTT.

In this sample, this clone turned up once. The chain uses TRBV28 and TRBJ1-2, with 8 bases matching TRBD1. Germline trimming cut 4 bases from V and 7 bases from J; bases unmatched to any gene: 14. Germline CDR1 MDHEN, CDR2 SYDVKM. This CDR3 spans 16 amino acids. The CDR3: CASSSPLWTGTFGYTF. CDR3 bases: TGTGCCAGCAGTTCCCCACTCTGGACAGGGACCTTTGGCTACACCTTC.

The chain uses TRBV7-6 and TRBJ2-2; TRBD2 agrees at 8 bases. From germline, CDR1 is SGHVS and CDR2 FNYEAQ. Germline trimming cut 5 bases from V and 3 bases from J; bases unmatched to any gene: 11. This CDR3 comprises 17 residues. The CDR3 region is CASSEEPGLDDTGELFF. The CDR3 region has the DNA TGTGCCAGCAGCGAAGAGCCGGGACTAGACGACACCGGGGAGCTGTTTTTT.

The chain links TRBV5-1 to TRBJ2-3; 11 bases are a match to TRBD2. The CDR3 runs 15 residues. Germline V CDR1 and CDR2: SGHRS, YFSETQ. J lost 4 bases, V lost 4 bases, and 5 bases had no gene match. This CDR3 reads CASSISGGAADTQYF. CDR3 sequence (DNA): TGCGCCAGCAGCATTAGCGGGGGGGCGGCAGATACGCAGTATTTT.

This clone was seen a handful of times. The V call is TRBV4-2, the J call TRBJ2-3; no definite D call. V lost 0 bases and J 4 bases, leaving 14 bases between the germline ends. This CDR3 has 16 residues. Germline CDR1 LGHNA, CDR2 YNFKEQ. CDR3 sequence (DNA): TGTGCCAGCAGCCAAGATGCTTCGGCTAGTGCAGATACGCAGTATTTT. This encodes CASSQDASASADTQYF.

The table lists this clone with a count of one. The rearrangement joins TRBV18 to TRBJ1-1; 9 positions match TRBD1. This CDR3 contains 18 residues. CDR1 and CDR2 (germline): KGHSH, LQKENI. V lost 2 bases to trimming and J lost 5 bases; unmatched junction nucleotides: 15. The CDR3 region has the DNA TGTGCCAGCTCACCAATAGAAACAGGGGGCGCAGGAGTTACTGAAGCTTTCTTT. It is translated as CASSPIETGGAGVTEAFF.

CDR3 nucleotide sequence: TGTGCCAGCAGCACACCAAGCACAGATACGCAGTATTTT. Its translation is CASSTPSTDTQYF. V gene TRBV28 combines with J gene TRBJ2-3; no reliable D call. V was cut by 6 bases and J by 0 bases, with 7 bases left in between. The CDR3 has 13 amino acids. CDR1 MDHEN and CDR2 SYDVKM come from the germline V gene.

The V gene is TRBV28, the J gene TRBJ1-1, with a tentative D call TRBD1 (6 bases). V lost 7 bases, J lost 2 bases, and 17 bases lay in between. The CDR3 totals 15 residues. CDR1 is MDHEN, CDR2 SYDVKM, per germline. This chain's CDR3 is CASNPRAGANTEAFF. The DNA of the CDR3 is TGTGCCAGCAACCCGCGAGCGGGGGCCAACACTGAAGCTTTCTTT.

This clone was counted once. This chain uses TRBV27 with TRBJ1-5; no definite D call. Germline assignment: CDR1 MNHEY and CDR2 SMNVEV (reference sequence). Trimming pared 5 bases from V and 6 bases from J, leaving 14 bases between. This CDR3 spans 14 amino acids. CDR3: CASSKRLSGQPQHF. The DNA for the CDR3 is TGTGCCAGCAGTAAAAGACTGTCCGGTCAGCCCCAGCATTTT.

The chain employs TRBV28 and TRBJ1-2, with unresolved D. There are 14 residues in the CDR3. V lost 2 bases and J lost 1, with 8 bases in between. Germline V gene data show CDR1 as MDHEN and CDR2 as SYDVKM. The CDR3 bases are TGTGCCAGCAGTTTAAGGGAGGGTAACTATGGCTACACCTTC. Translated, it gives CASSLREGNYGYTF.